Listed here is a single T cell receptor (beta chain). The sample comes from a study of cytomegalovirus exposure and HLA in healthy donors. PCR involved 60 Vbeta and 13 Jbeta primers. In the authors' workflow: A later analysis counted 65 million to 90 million unique TCR beta chains, around 11 million shared. Assay used: immunoSEQ multiplex PCR; TCRdb lists only in-frame clones, some missing. For V, J and clone size, that table is used; D and trimming come from the DNA. The sample yields fewer than 200,000 clones, approximately 81% seen once. V lost 5 bases and J lost 10; bases outside the gene matches: 6. Germline V gene data show CDR1 as LNHNV and CDR2 as YYDKDF (reference sequence). The CDR3 sequence is 13 residues long.

The genes are TRBV15 and TRBJ1-3; 9 nucleotides agree with TRBD1. Sequenced material: PBMCs. This TCR was sampled from a female donor in good health and CMV-seronegative. The CDR3 spells CATSQMDRGTIYF. The CDR3 bases are TGTGCCACCAGCCAGATGGACAGGGGTACCATATATTTT.